The 20 T cell receptor beta chains in this list originate from one sample, sequenced in a study of blood T cell repertoires in COVID-19. Generated by immunoSEQ multiplex PCR, the TCRdb table keeps only in-frame clones and is missing some. The sample records roughly 200,000 clones, approximately 85% being singletons. Sequencing was done on a sample of peripheral blood. These receptor sequences come from an elderly woman with acute or convalescent COVID-19.

This clone was observed a single time. The V call is TRBV12-5, the J call TRBJ1-1; no definite D call. V lost 0 bases and J lost 4, with 12 bases in between. CDR1 LGHNT and CDR2 FRNRAP come from the germline V gene. The CDR3 extends over 15 amino acids. This chain's CDR3 is CASGLVVSEVTEAFF. The DNA for the CDR3 is TGTGCTAGTGGTTTGGTAGTCAGCGAGGTCACTGAAGCTTTCTTT.

The CDR3 bases are TGCGCCAGCAGCCCCCAGGGGGGCAACCGAAACTATGGCTACACCTTC. Translating it yields CASSPQGGNRNYGYTF. The rearrangement uses TRBV5-1 and TRBJ1-2; 7 bases line up with TRBD1. Losses at the gene ends were 4 bases for V and 2 bases for J; bases not matched to a gene: 11. The CDR3 loop spans 16 amino acids. Per germline, CDR1 SGHRS and CDR2 YFSETQ.

This sequence joins TRBV19 and TRBJ1-1; 7 nucleotides align to TRBD1. Germline CDR1 is LNHDA and CDR2 is SQIVND (reference sequence). The V gene end was trimmed by 6 bases and the J gene end by 4 bases; junction bases not matched to a gene: 2. The CDR3 is 12 residues long. Written as DNA, the CDR3 is TGTGCCAGTAGCCCAGGGGGCACTGAAGCTTTCTTT. It is translated as CASSPGGTEAFF.

The chain recombines TRBV4-2 with TRBJ2-2, with 7 positions matching TRBD2. After removal of 8 bases from V and 8 bases from J, the junction contained 2 bases not matched to a gene. The CDR3 is 11 amino acids. Germline values: CDR1 LGHNA, CDR2 YNFKEQ. This chain's CDR3 is CASRGEGELFF. CDR3 bases: TGTGCCAGCCGGGGGGAAGGGGAGCTGTTTTTT.

The chain couples TRBV24-1 to TRBJ1-5, with unresolved D. This CDR3 comprises 14 residues. Germline loops: CDR1 KGHDR, CDR2 SFDVKD. The germline V and J ends were trimmed by 5 bases and 4 bases, with 11 bases remaining between them. CDR3 residues: CATSAAGRNQPQHF. For the CDR3, the DNA is TGTGCCACCAGTGCGGCAGGTAGGAATCAGCCCCAGCATTTT.

V is TRBV28 and J is TRBJ1-2, with 7 bases matching TRBD1. This CDR3 contains 14 residues. The V gene's germline CDR1 is MDHEN and CDR2 SYDVKM. V lost 6 bases, J lost 7 bases, and 11 bases stayed unmatched. The chain's CDR3 is CASSLTGAGIGYTF. CDR3 coding DNA: TGTGCCAGCAGCCTCACAGGGGCGGGTATTGGCTACACCTTC.

The rearrangement uses TRBV29-1 and TRBJ2-1; 13 positions agree with TRBD2. The CDR3 has 16 amino acids. Germline trimming cut 6 bases from V and 6 bases from J; bases unmatched to any gene: 11. Germline-derived CDR1 and CDR2 are SQVTM and ANQGSEA. CDR3 coding DNA: TGCAGCGTGTCCGGGACTAGCGGGGTCACCCCCAATGAGCAGTTCTTC. Its protein is CSVSGTSGVTPNEQFF.

This clone was counted between two and nine times. The CDR3 nucleotides read TGTGCCTGGAGTGTTCGTTCCAGCGGGAGGATCAATGAGCAGTTCTTC. It codes for CAWSVRSSGRINEQFF. This chain links TRBV30 with TRBJ2-1; 9 bases align to TRBD2. This CDR3 has 16 amino acids. Per the germline V gene, CDR1 is GTSNPN and CDR2 is SVGIG (reference sequence). V shed 0 bases, J shed 6 bases, and the junction held 9 bases outside the gene matches. Full variable domain (missing parts from reference TRBV30 and TRBJ2-1): SQTIHQWPATLVQPVGSPLSLECTVEGTSNPNLYWYRQAAGRGLQLLFYSVGIGQISSEVPQNLSASRPQDRQFILSSKKLLLSDSGFYLCAWSVRSSGRINEQFFGPGTRLTVL.

Only one count was recorded for this clone. The J gene is TRBJ2-1, the V gene TRBV2; D possibly corresponds to TRBD1 (5 bases). Per germline, CDR1 SNHLY and CDR2 FYNNEI. V lost 6 bases and J lost 4, with 19 bases in between. The CDR3 totals 16 residues. CDR3 DNA: TGTGCCAGCAGACACAGGTCATCGGGTCTTTACAATGAGCAGTTCTTC. The encoded protein is CASRHRSSGLYNEQFF.

The chain recombines TRBV5-4 with TRBJ1-1; D is undetermined. Trimming took 2 bases from V and 1 from J, leaving 9 bases between them. The CDR3 length is 14 residues. Germline-derived CDR1 and CDR2 are SGHNT and YYREEE (reference sequence). The CDR3 reads CASSLVERNTEAFF. As DNA, the CDR3 is TGTGCCAGCAGCTTAGTAGAGAGGAACACTGAAGCTTTCTTT.

The rearrangement uses TRBV5-4 and TRBJ2-7; 12 positions agree with TRBD2. J lost 4 bases, V lost 0 bases, and 8 bases had no gene match. Germline loops: CDR1 SGHNT, CDR2 YYREEE (reference sequence). This CDR3 is built from 17 residues. CDR3 loop: CASSLAASGRAVYEQYF. As DNA, the CDR3 is TGTGCCAGCAGCTTGGCGGCTAGCGGGAGGGCCGTGTACGAGCAGTACTTC.

The genes are TRBV18 and TRBJ1-6, with TRBD1 identical over 9 bases. Trimming removed 1 base from V and 6 bases from J; junction bases left unmatched: 1. CDR1 is KGHSH and CDR2 is LQKENI in the germline V gene. CDR3 length equals 15 residues. The CDR3 protein is CASSPRDRANSPLHF. The CDR3 nucleotides are TGTGCCAGCTCACCACGGGACAGGGCTAATTCACCCCTCCACTTT. The variable domain in full, with the rest retrieved from reference TRBV18 and TRBJ1-6, is NAGVMQNPRHLVRRRGQEARLRCSPMKGHSHVYWYRQLPEEGLKFMVYLQKENIIDESGMPKERFSAEFPKEGPSILRIQQVVRGDSAAYFCASSPRDRANSPLHFGNGTRLTVT.

V and J are TRBV9 and TRBJ1-4, with D possibly being TRBD1 (5 bases). The CDR3 is 15 amino acids. Trimming shortened V by 0 bases and J by 7 bases, and 13 bases separated the two germline ends. Per germline, CDR1 SGDLS and CDR2 YYNGEE. The CDR3 bases are TGTGCCAGCAGCGTAGACGGGACTCGCGGTGAAAAACTGTTTTTT. It specifies CASSVDGTRGEKLFF.

This rearrangement joins TRBV7-2 to TRBJ2-5; possible D gene TRBD2, 6 bases. The CDR3 contains 13 residues. Trimming removed 3 bases at V and 2 bases at J, with 7 bases between. The germline gives CDR1 SGHTA, CDR2 FQGNSA. The CDR3 protein is CASSFAGQETQYF. The DNA for the CDR3 is TGTGCCAGCAGCTTTGCGGGACAAGAGACCCAGTACTTC.

This CDR3 reads CASSLLPGLANYNEQFF. The CDR3 nucleotides are TGTGCCAGCAGCCTCCTCCCGGGACTAGCGAATTACAATGAGCAGTTCTTC. The genes are TRBV11-2 and TRBJ2-1; 10 bases agree with TRBD2. J was trimmed by 4 bases and V by 5 bases; bases with no gene match: 11. CDR3 length: 17 residues. Germline CDR1 and CDR2: SGHAT and FQNNGV.

The chain employs TRBV10-3 and TRBJ2-7; D ambiguous. Germline V gene data show CDR1 as ENHRY and CDR2 as SYGVKD. This CDR3 spans 12 amino acids. The V gene lost 6 bases and the J gene lost 13 bases, with 19 bases spanning the gap. CDR3 in DNA: TGTGCCATCAGCGGTTCGGAGCAATTCCTTTACTTC. Amino acids: CAISGSEQFLYF.

This clone was counted a single time. CDR3 region: CASSPPGQPREIAFF. CDR3 DNA: TGTGCCAGCTCACCCCCGGGACAGCCTAGGGAGATTGCTTTCTTT. The chain has TRBV18 and TRBJ1-1; 7 nucleotides align to TRBD1. J was trimmed by 11 bases and V by 3 bases; bases with no gene match: 15. In germline, CDR1 is KGHSH, CDR2 LQKENI. The CDR3 totals 15 residues.

The chain couples TRBV9 to TRBJ1-2; D is perhaps TRBD1 (5 bases). V was cut by 3 bases and J by 0 bases, with 12 bases left in between. This CDR3 is built from 15 residues. CDR1 and CDR2 from the germline V gene are SGDLS and YYNGEE. The CDR3 sequence is CASSAQGVANYGYTF. The CDR3 DNA reads TGTGCCAGCAGCGCCCAGGGTGTAGCTAACTATGGCTACACCTTC.

The rearrangement uses TRBV18 and TRBJ2-1; possible D gene TRBD2, 5 bases. CDR1 and CDR2 (germline): KGHSH, LQKENI. V was trimmed by 4 bases and J by 1 base, leaving 11 bases between them. This CDR3 is built from 15 residues. The CDR3 protein is CASSLPTGSYNEQFF. The DNA of the CDR3 is TGTGCCAGCTCACTCCCCACGGGGTCCTACAATGAGCAGTTCTTC.

The chain uses TRBV10-3 and TRBJ2-1; 10 bases match TRBD2. Germline V gene data show CDR1 as ENHRY and CDR2 as SYGVKD. V was clipped by 7 bases and J by 7 bases; unmatched bases: 10. The length of the CDR3 is 15 residues. This CDR3 is CAINQLAGVTNEQFF. The CDR3 coding sequence is TGTGCCATCAATCAGCTAGCGGGAGTTACGAATGAGCAGTTCTTC.